Each of the 23 T cell receptor beta chains below was sequenced from the same sample in a study of PD-1 blockade in classical Hodgkin lymphoma. Generated by immunoSEQ multiplex PCR, the TCRdb table keeps only in-frame clones and is missing some. The data hold some 100,000 clones, with roughly 89% observed a single time. Relapse after autologous stem cell transplantation occurred in every patient, and brentuximab vedotin exposure varied. Sequencing used peripheral blood mononuclear cells (PBMCs), obtained at baseline. The receptors come from a human donor with classical Hodgkin lymphoma.

The V gene is TRBV28, the J gene TRBJ1-2; tentatively, D is TRBD1 (5 bases). The germline CDR1 and CDR2 sequences are MDHEN and SYDVKM. V lost 2 bases and J 4 bases, leaving 14 bases between the germline ends. There are 15 residues in the CDR3. CDR3 sequence: CASSLGQGESYGYTF. The CDR3 nucleotides read TGTGCCAGCAGTTTAGGCCAGGGTGAGAGCTATGGCTACACCTTC.

This chain uses TRBV6-5 with TRBJ2-2, with D perhaps matching TRBD1 (5 bases). V was trimmed by 4 bases and J by 5 bases, leaving 11 bases between them. The length of the CDR3 is 14 residues. Germline CDR1 is MNHEY and CDR2 is SVGAGI. The CDR3 loop is CASSSVQGTGELFF. The CDR3 nucleotides read TGTGCCAGCAGTTCCGTCCAGGGTACCGGGGAGCTGTTTTTT.

This clone has just one count. The chain recombines TRBV7-9 with TRBJ1-2; D is possibly TRBD1 (5 bases). Trimming pared 4 bases from V and 2 bases from J, leaving 14 bases between. Germline CDR1 and CDR2: SEHNR and FQNEAQ (reference sequence). The CDR3 consists of 15 residues. The CDR3 DNA follows: TGTGCCAGCAGCTCAGGGCTGGGGTCCAACTATGGCTACACCTTC. Protein product: CASSSGLGSNYGYTF. Complete variable domain (other parts from reference TRBV7-9 and TRBJ1-2): DTGVSQNPRHKITKRGQNVTFRCDPISEHNRLYWYRQTLGQGPEFLTYFQNEAQLEKSRLLSDRFSAERPKGSFSTLEIQRTEQGDSAMYLCASSSGLGSNYGYTFGSGTRLTVV.

The chain has TRBV30 and TRBJ1-2; D is unclear. This CDR3 contains 13 residues. Germline loops: CDR1 GTSNPN, CDR2 SVGIG (reference sequence). V was trimmed by 4 bases and J by 9 bases, leaving 18 bases between them. CDR3 in DNA: TGTGCCTGGATCCTGGGCGGTGGTGCGAGCTACACCTTC. Amino acid sequence: CAWILGGGASYTF.

The chain combines TRBV11-2 with TRBJ2-2; maybe TRBD1 (6 bases). The V end was cut by 1 base, the J end by 4 bases, with 10 bases between. Germline-derived CDR1 and CDR2 are SGHAT and FQNNGV. The CDR3 has 15 amino acids. As DNA, the CDR3 is TGTGCCAGCAGCTTAGGACGCAGGGGCACCGGGGAGCTGTTTTTT. This codes for CASSLGRRGTGELFF.

The chain carries TRBV10-1 and TRBJ2-1, with 8 bases fitting TRBD1. CDR1 WNHNN and CDR2 SYGVQD come from the germline V gene (reference sequence). V was clipped by 6 bases and J by 10 bases; unmatched bases: 5. The length of the CDR3 is 12 residues. The CDR3 nucleotides are TGCGCCAGCAGCCCAGGGGGCCGCGAGCAGTTCTTC. Amino acid sequence: CASSPGGREQFF.

The gene calls are TRBV25-1 and TRBJ2-7, with 9 bases aligning to TRBD1. The CDR3 extends over 14 amino acids. V lost 6 bases and J lost 0; bases outside the gene matches: 3. Germline lookup yields CDR1 MGHDK and CDR2 SYGVNS. DNA for the CDR3: TGTGCCAGCAGCCGGGACAGGGACTCCTACGAGCAGTACTTC. As protein: CASSRDRDSYEQYF.

This clone was detected only a few times. The chain links TRBV2 to TRBJ2-7; 9 bases agree with TRBD1. This CDR3 has 13 amino acids. V was pared by 6 bases and J by 0 bases, with 0 bases of the junction left unmatched. Germline CDR1 reads SNHLY; CDR2 reads FYNNEI. DNA for the CDR3: TGTGCCAGCAGGACAGGGGGCTCCTACGAGCAGTACTTC. Translated: CASRTGGSYEQYF.

The rearrangement links TRBV9 to TRBJ1-1; D might be TRBD1 (5 bases). Germline values: CDR1 SGDLS, CDR2 YYNGEE. This CDR3 spans 14 amino acids. V was clipped by 0 bases and J by 4 bases, with 10 bases between them. CDR3 region: CASSVAPGSTEAFF. The CDR3 DNA is TGTGCCAGCAGCGTAGCCCCAGGGAGCACTGAAGCTTTCTTT.

The V call is TRBV6-6, the J call TRBJ1-4, with no clear D. V lost 7 bases, J lost 11 bases, and 8 bases lay in between. CDR1 MNHNY and CDR2 SVGAGI come from the germline V gene (reference sequence). The CDR3 is made up of 10 amino acids. Written as DNA, the CDR3 is TGTGCCAGCAAAGAGCATAAACTGTTTTTT. It specifies CASKEHKLFF.

The chain carries TRBV28 and TRBJ1-4; 10 bases are shared with TRBD1. Germline-derived CDR1 and CDR2 are MDHEN and SYDVKM. Unmatched junction bases numbered 3, after V lost 1 base and J lost 4 bases. The CDR3 extends over 16 amino acids. In nucleotides, the CDR3 is TGTGCCAGCAGTTTATCTTGGGACAGGGGTAATGAAAAACTGTTTTTT. Translation: CASSLSWDRGNEKLFF. Combining the CDR3 with reference TRBV28 and TRBJ1-4 gives the whole variable domain DVKVTQSSRYLVKRTGEKVFLECVQDMDHENMFWYRQDPGLGLRLIYFSYDVKMKEKGDIPEGYSVSREKKERFSLILESASTNQTSMYLCASSLSWDRGNEKLFFGSGTQLSVL.

The rearrangement uses TRBV6-1 and TRBJ1-5; 10 positions match TRBD1. Per the germline V gene, CDR1 is MNHNS and CDR2 is SASEGT. The ends lost 7 bases at V and 5 bases at J; junction bases unmatched: 5. The CDR3 contains 14 residues. The CDR3 sequence is CASNRQGADQPQHF. The CDR3 nucleotides are TGTGCCAGCAACAGACAGGGGGCGGATCAGCCCCAGCATTTT.

The V call is TRBV10-1, the J call TRBJ2-7; D perhaps matches TRBD2 (6 bases). Between the trimmed V and J ends, which lost 2 bases and 5 bases, there was a span of 10 bases. From germline, CDR1 is WNHNN and CDR2 SYGVQD (reference sequence). CDR3 size: 13 residues. The CDR3 region is CASSEGGRDEQYF. The CDR3 nucleotides are TGCGCCAGCAGTGAGGGAGGGCGGGACGAGCAGTACTTC.

This sequence joins TRBV14 and TRBJ2-1; perhaps TRBD1 as D (5 bases). Germline-derived CDR1 and CDR2 are SGHDN and FVKESK. The V end was cut by 1 base, the J end by 7 bases, with 8 bases between. The CDR3 extends over 13 amino acids. The CDR3 DNA is TGTGCCAGCAGCCAAGTAAGGGGAAATGAGCAGTTCTTC. This codes for CASSQVRGNEQFF.

This clone was counted once. V and J are TRBV6-5 and TRBJ1-1, with 8 bases lining up with TRBD1. The CDR3 is made up of 15 amino acids. With V trimmed by 5 bases and J by 4 bases, 9 bases remained unmatched. Germline-derived CDR1 and CDR2 are MNHEY and SVGAGI. The CDR3 loop reads CASSTVDRVSTEAFF. The CDR3 DNA is TGTGCCAGCAGTACAGTGGACAGGGTATCCACTGAAGCTTTCTTT.

This clone was seen only once. The rearrangement links TRBV25-1 to TRBJ1-4; D remains unclear. CDR3 length: 14 amino acids. Germline V gives CDR1 MGHDK, CDR2 SYGVNS. Deletions cut 4 bases from V and 7 bases from J, with 13 bases between. CDR3 sequence reads: CASSVRGAIEKLFF. CDR3 in DNA: TGTGCCAGCAGTGTCCGGGGAGCGATTGAAAAACTGTTTTTT.

The chain has TRBV19 and TRBJ2-1; 9 bases match TRBD2. The CDR3 loop spans 17 amino acids. The trim removed 3 bases at V and 5 bases at J, leaving 11 bases unmatched. The germline V gene encodes CDR1 LNHDA and CDR2 SQIVND (reference sequence). This chain's CDR3 is CASSMVGGGRGNNEQFF. For the CDR3, the DNA is TGTGCCAGTAGTATGGTTGGGGGCGGGAGGGGCAACAATGAGCAGTTCTTC.

V usage is TRBV6-6 and J usage is TRBJ2-7; D may be TRBD2 (6 bases). The V end lost 10 bases, the J end lost 5 bases, and 24 bases lay between the germline ends. The germline CDR1 and CDR2 sequences are MNHNY and SVGAGI (reference sequence). The CDR3 has 15 residues. This CDR3 reads CATKPERVVPHEQYF. The CDR3 DNA reads as TGTGCCACCAAACCCGAGCGGGTAGTCCCCCACGAGCAGTACTTC.

CDR3 sequence reads: CASSWGTGGRGTEAFF. The CDR3 coding sequence is TGTGCCAGCAGCTGGGGGACAGGGGGCCGTGGCACTGAAGCTTTCTTT. The rearrangement joins TRBV5-4 to TRBJ1-1; 12 bases are shared with TRBD1. CDR1 SGHNT and CDR2 YYREEE come from the germline V gene (reference sequence). The CDR3 loop spans 16 amino acids. Trimming at V came to 3 bases and at J to 4 bases, leaving 7 bases not matched to a gene.

The V and J genes are TRBV6-6 and TRBJ2-1, with TRBD2 matching 14 bases. V shed 0 bases and J 10 bases; nucleotides not matched to a gene: 2. From germline, CDR1 is MNHNY and CDR2 SVGAGI (reference sequence). This CDR3 region has 15 residues. The CDR3 DNA reads TGTGCCAGCAGTTACTCCGGGACTAGCGGGAGAGAGCAGTTCTTC. Translating it yields CASSYSGTSGREQFF.

This rearrangement joins TRBV7-8 to TRBJ2-1; D unresolved. Germline V CDR1 and CDR2: SGHVS, FQNEAQ. V was trimmed by 3 bases and J by 0 bases, leaving 12 bases between them. This CDR3 is 16 amino acids long. CDR3 amino acids: CASSLRVTASYNEQFF. The CDR3 region has the DNA TGTGCCAGCAGCTTGCGTGTCACGGCCTCCTACAATGAGCAGTTCTTC.

The V and J genes are TRBV11-2 and TRBJ2-1; D not resolved. The germline gives CDR1 SGHAT, CDR2 FQNNGV. The CDR3 is made up of 15 amino acids. The V end was cut by 0 bases, the J end by 7 bases, with 13 bases between. The CDR3 spells CASSLDSTRRNEQFF. CDR3 DNA: TGTGCCAGCAGCTTAGATAGCACGCGGCGGAATGAGCAGTTCTTC.

The chain links TRBV15 to TRBJ1-2; D is possibly TRBD1 (5 bases). V lost 1 base, J lost 8 bases, and 17 bases lay in between. CDR3 length: 15 amino acids. Germline lookup yields CDR1 LNHNV and CDR2 YYDKDF (reference sequence). Here the CDR3 DNA reads TGTGCCACCAGCAGAGCCCCTTCGGGCTGGGGGGGCTACACCTTC. It specifies CATSRAPSGWGGYTF.